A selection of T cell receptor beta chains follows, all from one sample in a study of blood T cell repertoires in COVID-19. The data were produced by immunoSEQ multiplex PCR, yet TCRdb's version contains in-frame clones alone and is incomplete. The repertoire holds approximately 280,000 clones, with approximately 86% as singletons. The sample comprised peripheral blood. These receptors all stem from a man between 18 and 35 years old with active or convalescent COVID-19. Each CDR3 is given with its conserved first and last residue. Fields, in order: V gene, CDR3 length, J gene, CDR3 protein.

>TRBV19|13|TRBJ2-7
CASSDMNSYEQYF
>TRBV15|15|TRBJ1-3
CATSRDSGGGNTIYF
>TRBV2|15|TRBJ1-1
CGQYSSGGKGTEAFF
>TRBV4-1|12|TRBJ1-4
CASSQREEKLFF
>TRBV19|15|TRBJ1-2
CASSGLRDRTYGYTF
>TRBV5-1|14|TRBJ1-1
CASSLERGNTEAFF
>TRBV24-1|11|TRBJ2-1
CATGAYNEQFF
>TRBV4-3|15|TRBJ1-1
CASSQQTGGVTEAFF
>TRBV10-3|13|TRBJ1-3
CAISEYWPGTIYF
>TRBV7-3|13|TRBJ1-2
CASSLLSGYGYTF
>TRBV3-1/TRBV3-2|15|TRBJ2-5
CASSFRSWGQETQYF
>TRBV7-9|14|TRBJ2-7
CASSLGQGDYEQYF
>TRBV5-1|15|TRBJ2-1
CASSLLGGEYNEQFF
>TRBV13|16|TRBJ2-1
CASSLGGWDRYNEQFF
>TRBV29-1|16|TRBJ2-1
CSVENRPGGRGDEQFF
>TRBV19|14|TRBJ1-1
CATSRGPRNTEAFF
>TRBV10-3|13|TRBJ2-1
CAISASSYNEQFF
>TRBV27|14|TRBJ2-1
CASSLGWDWGEQFF
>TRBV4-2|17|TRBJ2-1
CASSQETGLAVWNEQFF
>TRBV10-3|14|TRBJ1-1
CAISESSGGGEAFF
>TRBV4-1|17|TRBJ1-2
CASSQDSGGQSVLGYTF
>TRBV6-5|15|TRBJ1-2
CASSYNQGAGYGYTF
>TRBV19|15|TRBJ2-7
CASSMGQAVAYEQYF
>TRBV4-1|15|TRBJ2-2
CASSPATVNTGELFF
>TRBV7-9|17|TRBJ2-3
CATTPGTSGSSTDTQYF
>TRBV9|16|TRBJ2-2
CASSGVAGGRSGELFF
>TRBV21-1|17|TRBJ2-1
CASSKPLAGIKPNEQFF
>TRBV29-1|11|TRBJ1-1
CSVRLNTEAFF
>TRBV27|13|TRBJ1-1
CASKLQVNTEAFF
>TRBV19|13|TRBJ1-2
CASRKNTGYGYTF
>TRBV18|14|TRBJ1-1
CASSPLGGNTEAFF
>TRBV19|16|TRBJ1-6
CASSIHTQGPGSPLHF
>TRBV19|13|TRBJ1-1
CASSWTGDTEAFF
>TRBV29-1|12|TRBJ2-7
CSVEGTSYEQYF
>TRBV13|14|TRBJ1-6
CASSRGGGDSPLHF
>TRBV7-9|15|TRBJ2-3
CASSFSKSPPDTQYF
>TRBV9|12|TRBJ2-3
CASSAPRDTQYF
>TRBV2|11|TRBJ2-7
CASRREYEQYF
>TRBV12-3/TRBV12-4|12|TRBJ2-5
CASGPSVETQYF
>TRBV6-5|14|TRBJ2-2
CAAEQGEESGELFF
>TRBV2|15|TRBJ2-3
CASSEGLLNTDTQYF
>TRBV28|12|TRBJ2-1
CATRQGNNEQFF